This T cell receptor beta chain was found in a study of blood T cell repertoires in COVID-19. About the study: PBMCs, B-cell-depleted T cells, or T cells provided the cDNA or gDNA that made up the material.

Germline V CDR1 and CDR2: MNHEY, SVGAGI. The V and J ends lost 8 bases and 0 bases, in that order; junction bases with no gene match: 3. This CDR3 is 14 amino acids long. TCRdb keeps only in-frame clones here, not all; method: immunoSEQ multiplex PCR. The sample lists about 220,000 clones, 70% to 85% occurring once. The clonotype was recovered from a man between 50 and 59 years old with active or convalescent COVID-19. The chain recombines TRBV6-5 with TRBJ2-3; TRBD2 agrees at 9 bases. The sequencing input was peripheral blood. In DNA, the CDR3 is TGTGCCAGCCGGGGACTAGCTAGCACAGATACGCAGTATTTT. Its translation: CASRGLASTDTQYF.